The 3 T cell receptor beta chains given below trace back to one sample, sequenced in a study of cytomegalovirus exposure and HLA in healthy donors. Here immunoSEQ multiplex PCR was the method, and the copy in TCRdb shows in-frame clones only, minus some. This sample carries under 300,000 clones, about 90% of them seen once, and the ten largest clones take about 0.36%. Sequencing was performed on PBMCs. The source of these receptors is a woman aged 18-35 years in good health and CMV-seronegative.

DNA of the CDR3: TGTGCCAGCAGCAGGACAGTGGAGGGAAACACCATATATTTT. The encoded protein is CASSRTVEGNTIYF. This chain joins TRBV5-4 and TRBJ1-3; the D gene is possibly TRBD1 (6 bases). The CDR3 covers 14 residues. The V end lost 4 bases, the J end lost 4 bases, and 12 bases lay between the germline ends. Germline V lookup: CDR1 SGHNT, CDR2 YYREEE (reference sequence).

The rearrangement links TRBV19 to TRBJ1-6; 7 bases fit TRBD1. The ends lost 4 bases at V and 8 bases at J; junction bases unmatched: 8. CDR1 LNHDA and CDR2 SQIVND come from the germline V gene (reference sequence). This CDR3 comprises 15 residues. CDR3 region: CASSTLNRGYSPLHF. In DNA, the CDR3 is TGTGCCAGTAGTACGTTAAACAGGGGTTATTCACCCCTCCACTTT.

This clone was counted a single time. The chain uses TRBV7-8 and TRBJ1-6; 8 nucleotides match TRBD1. CDR1 is SGHVS and CDR2 is FQNEAQ in the germline V gene. V lost 5 bases and J lost 3; bases outside the gene matches: 3. The CDR3 totals 15 residues. The DNA of the CDR3 is TGTGCCAGCAGCCGCGGGACAGGCTATAATTCACCCCTCCACTTT. It is translated as CASSRGTGYNSPLHF.